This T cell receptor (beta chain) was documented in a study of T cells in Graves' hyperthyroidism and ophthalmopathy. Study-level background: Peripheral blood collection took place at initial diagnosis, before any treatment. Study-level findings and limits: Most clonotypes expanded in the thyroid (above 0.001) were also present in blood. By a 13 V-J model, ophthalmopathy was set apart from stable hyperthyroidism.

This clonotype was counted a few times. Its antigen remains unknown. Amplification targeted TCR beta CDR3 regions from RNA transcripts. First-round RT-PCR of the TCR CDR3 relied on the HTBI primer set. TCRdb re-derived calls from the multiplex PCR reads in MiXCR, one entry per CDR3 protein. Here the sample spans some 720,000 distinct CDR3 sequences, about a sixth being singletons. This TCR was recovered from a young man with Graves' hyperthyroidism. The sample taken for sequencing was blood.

The CDR3 DNA sequence: TGTGCCACCAGCAGAGTCGGACCCATCTCTGGAAACACCATATATTTT. Amino acid sequence: CATSRVGPISGNTIYF. The V and J genes are TRBV15 and TRBJ1-3, with unresolved D. Between the trimmed V and J ends, which lost 1 base and 0 bases, there was a span of 10 bases. CDR1 is LNHNV, CDR2 YYDKDF, per germline (reference sequence). This CDR3 region has 16 residues.